This T cell receptor (beta chain) was sequenced during a study of shared clonotypes between healthy human individuals. Negatively enriched CD4+ T cells were divided by CD45RA into naive and memory. Researchers ran the assay at a deep level. Sequencing was performed with immunoSEQ multiplex PCR; in TCRdb, only in-frame clones are kept and a portion is missing. The repertoire includes 950,000 to 1,200,000 clones, around 77% of them detected once, and over 0.8% sits in the top ten. Trimming removed 0 bases from V and 5 bases from J; junction bases left unmatched: 4. Germline CDR1 SGHRS, CDR2 YFSETQ. The CDR3 runs to 14 residues.

The receptor was derived from a man aged 18-30 years in good health. Some clones in this sample may be carry-over from other donors' samples. The J gene is TRBJ1-1, the V gene TRBV5-1, with TRBD1 matching 7 bases. Material: memory CD4+ T cells from PBMCs. Stated subset: CD45RA-negative fraction. The CDR3 DNA is TGCGCCAGCAGCTTGGAGGGACAGAGTACTGAAGCTTTCTTT. Its protein is CASSLEGQSTEAFF.